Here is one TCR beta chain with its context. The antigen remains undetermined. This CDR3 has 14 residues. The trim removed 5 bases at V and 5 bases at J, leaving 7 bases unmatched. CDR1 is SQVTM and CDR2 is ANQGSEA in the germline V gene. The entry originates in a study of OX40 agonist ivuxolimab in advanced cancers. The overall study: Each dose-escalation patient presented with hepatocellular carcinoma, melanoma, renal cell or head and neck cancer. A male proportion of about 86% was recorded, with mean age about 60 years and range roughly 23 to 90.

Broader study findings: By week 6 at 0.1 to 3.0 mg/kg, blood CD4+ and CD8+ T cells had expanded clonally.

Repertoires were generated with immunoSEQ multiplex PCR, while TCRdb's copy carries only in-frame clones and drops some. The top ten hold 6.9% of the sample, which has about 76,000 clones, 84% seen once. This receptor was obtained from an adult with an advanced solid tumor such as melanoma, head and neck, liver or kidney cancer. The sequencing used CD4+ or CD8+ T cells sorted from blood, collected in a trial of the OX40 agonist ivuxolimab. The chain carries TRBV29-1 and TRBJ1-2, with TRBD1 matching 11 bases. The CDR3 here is CSVKGQGAWYGYTF. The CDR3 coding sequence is TGCAGCGTTAAAGGACAGGGGGCATGGTATGGCTACACCTTC.